This entry lists 20 T cell receptor beta chains sequenced from one sample in a study of PD-1 blockade in classical Hodgkin lymphoma. The table came from immunoSEQ multiplex PCR; TCRdb's copy has only in-frame clones and leaves some out. Among fewer than 40,000 clones listed, about 80% were seen once. Noted time point: cycle 4 day 1 (C4D1), after more than five weeks of nivolumab. Relapse after autologous stem cell transplantation occurred in every patient, and brentuximab vedotin exposure varied. Purification of CD4+ T cells from thawed PBMCs was achieved by magnetic negative selection. The starting material was CD4+ T cells from blood, obtained before the fourth cycle of nivolumab. These receptors were obtained from a human donor with classical Hodgkin lymphoma.

A single count supports this clone. The chain joins TRBV5-6 to TRBJ2-5; 8 bases are shared with TRBD1. J lost 5 bases, V lost 5 bases, and 5 bases had no gene match. Looked up from germline, CDR1 is SGHDT and CDR2 is YYEEEE. The CDR3 is 13 amino acids. Here the CDR3 reads CASRWTGLETQYF. CDR3 nucleotide sequence: TGTGCCAGCAGATGGACAGGGCTTGAGACCCAGTACTTC.

The genes are TRBV6-6 and TRBJ1-3; the D gene is possibly TRBD1 (5 bases). CDR1 is MNHNY and CDR2 is SVGAGI in the germline V gene (reference sequence). V dropped 8 bases and J dropped 3 bases, with 11 bases sitting between them. The CDR3 contains 13 residues. The CDR3 sequence: CASCWGNGNTIYF. CDR3 DNA sequence: TGTGCCAGCTGTTGGGGGAATGGAAACACCATATATTTT.

CDR3 nucleotides: TGTGCCTGGAGTAAAAACTTGGGCCTGGGAGCTAACTATGGCTACACCTTC. This gives the protein CAWSKNLGLGANYGYTF. V usage is TRBV30 and J usage is TRBJ1-2; D is ambiguous. There are 17 residues in the CDR3. Germline V gene sequence: CDR1 GTSNPN, CDR2 SVGIG (reference sequence). V lost 2 bases to trimming and J lost 0 bases, with 19 bases between them.

The V and J genes are TRBV6-5 and TRBJ2-7; D may match TRBD1 or TRBD2 (5 bases each). V was shortened by 0 bases and J by 3 bases, with 9 bases between the two germline ends. Germline V gene lookup returns CDR1 MNHEY and CDR2 SVGAGI. The length of the CDR3 is 14 residues. CDR3 sequence: CASSYSGRNYEQYF. The CDR3 coding sequence is TGTGCCAGCAGTTACTCGGGACGGAACTACGAGCAGTACTTC.

This clone was seen a single time. The chain employs TRBV13 and TRBJ2-2; 8 bases map to TRBD1. CDR3 length: 17 residues. Trimming removed 6 bases from V and 2 bases from J; junction bases left unmatched: 11. Germline CDR1 is PRHDT and CDR2 is FYEKMQ (reference sequence). The CDR3 region is CASSIRDRRFNTGELFF. DNA for the CDR3: TGTGCCAGCAGTATCCGGGACAGGAGATTTAACACCGGGGAGCTGTTTTTT.

V gene TRBV6-6 combines with J gene TRBJ1-1; 9 bases map to TRBD1. CDR1 and CDR2 from the germline V gene are MNHNY and SVGAGI (reference sequence). The CDR3 has 14 amino acids. V lost 2 bases to trimming and J lost 5 bases; unmatched junction nucleotides: 3. DNA of the CDR3: TGTGCCAGCAGTTACCTCGGACAGGGGACTGAAGCTTTCTTT. It translates to CASSYLGQGTEAFF.

This clone was detected once. The rearrangement uses TRBV2 and TRBJ1-2; D ambiguous. The CDR3 covers 13 residues. Trimming stripped 4 bases from V and 7 bases from J, with 13 bases between. Germline lookup yields CDR1 SNHLY and CDR2 FYNNEI. CDR3 protein: CASSVELVAGYTF. Written as DNA, the CDR3 is TGTGCCAGCAGTGTAGAGTTAGTAGCTGGCTACACCTTC.

The rearrangement joins TRBV7-6 to TRBJ2-2, with no clear D. The V end lost 5 bases, the J end lost 1 base, and 14 bases lay between the germline ends. This CDR3 spans 16 amino acids. Germline V lookup: CDR1 SGHVS, CDR2 FNYEAQ. CDR3 in amino acids: CASSPGLLGNTGELFF. The CDR3 DNA is TGTGCCAGCAGCCCTGGGCTACTCGGGAACACCGGGGAGCTGTTTTTT.

The chain uses TRBV19 and TRBJ1-1, with TRBD1 as a possible D gene (5 bases). The germline V and J ends were trimmed by 5 bases and 10 bases, with 14 bases remaining between them. The germline gives CDR1 LNHDA, CDR2 SQIVND (reference sequence). This CDR3 is built from 12 residues. The CDR3 region is CASSQGEPLAFF. The CDR3, as DNA: TGTGCCAGTAGTCAAGGGGAACCCCTAGCTTTCTTT.

This clone was detected once. V gene TRBV7-8 combines with J gene TRBJ2-3; D possibly corresponds to TRBD2 (6 bases). The V and J ends lost 1 base and 6 bases respectively, with 11 bases between them. Germline CDR1 and CDR2: SGHVS and FQNEAQ. The CDR3 runs to 14 residues. The CDR3 sequence: CASSLERVGDTQYF. The CDR3 nucleotides read TGTGCCAGCAGCTTAGAGCGGGTTGGGGATACGCAGTATTTT.

The chain carries TRBV7-8 and TRBJ1-3; D not resolved. CDR1 SGHVS and CDR2 FQNEAQ come from the germline V gene. Trimming cost V 1 base and J 0 bases, with 10 bases left between them. This CDR3 spans 16 amino acids. This chain's CDR3 is CASSLGPVSSGNTIYF. The DNA of the CDR3 is TGTGCCAGCAGCTTAGGGCCAGTGAGCTCTGGAAACACCATATATTTT.

This rearrangement joins TRBV5-1 to TRBJ1-6; 8 nucleotides agree with TRBD1. This CDR3 has 15 residues. CDR1 is SGHRS and CDR2 is YFSETQ in the germline V gene. V dropped 3 bases and J dropped 5; count of bases not matched to a gene: 4. The CDR3 sequence is CASSYGQGHNSPLHF. The CDR3 region has the DNA TGCGCCAGCAGCTACGGACAGGGACATAATTCACCCCTCCACTTT.

The rearrangement uses TRBV5-1 and TRBJ2-1, with D tentatively TRBD1 (7 bases). The CDR3 sequence is 15 residues long. Trimming stripped 1 base from V and 2 bases from J, with 10 bases between. Germline lookup yields CDR1 SGHRS and CDR2 YFSETQ. The CDR3 DNA reads TGCGCCAGCAGCTTGACAGGGGAGGCCTACAATGAGCAGTTCTTC. This codes for CASSLTGEAYNEQFF.

This sequence joins TRBV6-5 and TRBJ1-2; TRBD1 aligns across 7 bases. This CDR3 has 14 amino acids. The V gene end was trimmed by 0 bases and the J gene end by 6 bases; junction bases not matched to a gene: 4. The germline V gene encodes CDR1 MNHEY and CDR2 SVGAGI. The CDR3 here is CASSYSTGWNGYTF. In DNA, the CDR3 is TGTGCCAGCAGTTACTCGACAGGGTGGAATGGCTACACCTTC.

The chain has TRBV30 and TRBJ2-5; 11 nucleotides agree with TRBD2. The V gene end was trimmed by 5 bases and the J gene end by 7 bases; junction bases not matched to a gene: 6. The CDR3 extends over 13 amino acids. From germline, CDR1 is GTSNPN and CDR2 SVGIG (reference sequence). CDR3 sequence reads: CAWVSGGERTQYF. CDR3 nucleotide sequence: TGTGCCTGGGTTAGCGGGGGGGAGAGGACCCAGTACTTC.

The chain employs TRBV28 and TRBJ2-3, with unresolved D. Germline V gene data show CDR1 as MDHEN and CDR2 as SYDVKM. This CDR3 is built from 16 residues. Trimming left V 3 bases short and J 2 bases short, with 15 bases between. The CDR3 DNA is TGTGCCAGCAGTTTGGAGTCCCTAGGCCCCACAGATACGCAGTATTTT. It is translated as CASSLESLGPTDTQYF.

This rearrangement joins TRBV10-3 to TRBJ2-7, with D perhaps assigned TRBD1 or TRBD2 (6 bases each). The length of the CDR3 is 14 residues. Germline V lookup: CDR1 ENHRY, CDR2 SYGVKD. Trimming took off 8 bases at V and 0 bases at J, with 14 bases between the two ends. CDR3 amino acids: CAIEGGGGSYEQYF. For the CDR3, the DNA is TGTGCCATCGAGGGGGGCGGCGGCTCCTACGAGCAGTACTTC.

V gene TRBV5-5 combines with J gene TRBJ2-2; a possible D gene is TRBD2 (6 bases). CDR3 length equals 15 residues. Germline V gene lookup returns CDR1 SGHKS and CDR2 YYEKEE (reference sequence). V was clipped by 0 bases and J by 1 base, with 7 bases between them. The CDR3 is CASSLVGGNTGELFF. For the CDR3, the DNA is TGTGCCAGCAGCTTGGTCGGGGGGAACACCGGGGAGCTGTTTTTT.

The genes are TRBV11-1 and TRBJ2-5, with D maybe TRBD1 (5 bases). From germline, CDR1 is SGHAT and CDR2 FQDESV (reference sequence). Trimming took 1 base from V and 4 from J, leaving 10 bases between them. The CDR3 is 14 amino acids. The CDR3 reads CASSLDAGRETQYF. CDR3 bases: TGTGCCAGCAGCTTAGATGCAGGGCGAGAGACCCAGTACTTC.

The V call is TRBV27, the J call TRBJ1-4; D is undetermined. The germline V and J ends were trimmed by 3 bases and 5 bases, with 7 bases remaining between them. Germline CDR1 is MNHEY and CDR2 is SMNVEV (reference sequence). The CDR3 sequence is 13 residues long. The CDR3 DNA reads TGTGCCAGCAGTTTGACCCTAAATGAAAAACTGTTTTTT. Amino acids: CASSLTLNEKLFF.